The next 25 T cell receptor beta chains were all read from a single sample in a study of cytomegalovirus exposure and HLA in healthy donors. The study ran its PCR with 60 Vbeta and 13 Jbeta primers. Assay used: immunoSEQ multiplex PCR; TCRdb lists only in-frame clones, some missing. Seen here are 110,000 to 150,000 clones, 70% to 85% observed once, and the top ten hold approximately 8.2%. Sequenced sample: PBMCs. All receptors derive from a woman aged 50 to 60 in good health and CMV-seropositive.

The chain carries TRBV5-4 and TRBJ2-7; TRBD1 aligns across 7 bases. The CDR3 consists of 13 residues. V shed 5 bases, J shed 1 base, and the junction held 3 bases outside the gene matches. Germline lookup yields CDR1 SGHNT and CDR2 YYREEE (reference sequence). CDR3 loop: CASRLGQSYEQYF. Here the CDR3 DNA reads TGTGCCAGCAGACTGGGACAGTCCTACGAGCAGTACTTC.

For the CDR3, the DNA is TGCGCCAGCAGCTTGACGGGGGGCGTAGACGGGGAGCTGTTTTTT. It specifies CASSLTGGVDGELFF. The chain uses TRBV5-1 and TRBJ2-2; D possibly corresponds to TRBD2 (7 bases). This CDR3 has 15 residues. The V and J ends lost 1 base and 7 bases respectively, with 14 bases between them. Germline V gene data show CDR1 as SGHRS and CDR2 as YFSETQ.

This chain connects TRBV7-2 to TRBJ2-5; possibly TRBD1 for D (5 bases). Germline CDR1 reads SGHTA; CDR2 reads FQGNSA. With 1 base removed from V and 3 bases from J, the gap between germline ends came to 18 bases. This CDR3 spans 17 amino acids. The chain's CDR3 is CASSLGFSSGPKETQYF. The CDR3 DNA reads as TGTGCCAGCAGCTTAGGCTTTAGTTCAGGGCCTAAAGAGACCCAGTACTTC.

The CDR3 is CASSRRRVGSNQPQHF. The CDR3 DNA follows: TGTGCCAGCAGCCGGCGGAGGGTGGGGAGCAATCAGCCCCAGCATTTT. This chain connects TRBV5-6 to TRBJ1-5; D gene ambiguous. The CDR3 is 16 residues long. The germline gives CDR1 SGHDT, CDR2 YYEEEE. V was cut by 4 bases and J by 1 base, with 15 bases left in between.

This clone showed up just once. The V call is TRBV6-5, the J call TRBJ1-1; no clear D. Germline-derived CDR1 and CDR2 are MNHEY and SVGAGI. V lost 2 bases, J lost 3 bases, and 7 bases lay in between. This CDR3 is 13 amino acids long. The CDR3 coding sequence is TGTGCCAGCAGTTACGGTCGAGACACTGAAGCTTTCTTT. Protein product: CASSYGRDTEAFF.

The rearrangement uses TRBV5-6 and TRBJ2-7; 7 bases are a match to TRBD1. Germline lookup yields CDR1 SGHDT and CDR2 YYEEEE. The ends lost 4 bases at V and 5 bases at J; junction bases unmatched: 9. The CDR3 sequence is 14 residues long. CDR3: CASSPTGAWHEQYF. DNA of the CDR3: TGTGCCAGCAGCCCCACAGGGGCATGGCACGAGCAGTACTTC.

V and J are TRBV9 and TRBJ2-3, with 14 bases fitting TRBD2. CDR1 SGDLS and CDR2 YYNGEE come from the germline V gene. The CDR3 spans 17 residues. J lost 2 bases, V lost 0 bases, and 2 bases had no gene match. For the CDR3, the DNA is TGTGCCAGCAGCGTAGTGGGACTAGCGGGGGTCACAGATACGCAGTATTTT. This gives the protein CASSVVGLAGVTDTQYF.

The V and J genes are TRBV12-5 and TRBJ1-2; D remains unclear. The CDR3 totals 14 residues. Germline V gene sequence: CDR1 LGHNT, CDR2 FRNRAP. Trimming took 5 bases from V and 4 from J, leaving 14 bases between them. As DNA, the CDR3 is TGTGCTAGTGGTCTGGACGAGGGCAGCTATGGCTACACCTTC. Protein sequence: CASGLDEGSYGYTF.

This clone was observed a single time. This sequence joins TRBV6-1 and TRBJ2-5, with TRBD1 identical over 8 bases. The junction had 4 bases not matched to a gene; V was cut back by 3 bases and J by 1 base. CDR3 length: 15 residues. CDR1 is MNHNS and CDR2 is SASEGT in the germline V gene. The CDR3 reads CASSDRGQAQETQYF. DNA for the CDR3: TGTGCCAGCAGTGATAGGGGACAGGCCCAAGAGACCCAGTACTTC.

V gene TRBV25-1 combines with J gene TRBJ2-1; the match to TRBD2 covers 9 bases. V gave up 6 bases and J gave up 5 bases; unmatched junction bases: 5. Germline V gene data show CDR1 as MGHDK and CDR2 as SYGVNS. The CDR3 sequence is 14 residues long. The CDR3 nucleotides read TGTGCCAGCAGCGGGACTAGCCCCCACAATGAGCAGTTCTTC. As protein: CASSGTSPHNEQFF.

The chain links TRBV6-1 to TRBJ1-4; no reliable D call. Per germline, CDR1 MNHNS and CDR2 SASEGT. This CDR3 has 13 amino acids. V gave up 3 bases and J gave up 11 bases, with 13 bases separating them. DNA for the CDR3: TGTGCCAGCAGTGATGTAAGCTCCGAGAAACTGTTTTTT. It encodes CASSDVSSEKLFF.

This chain links TRBV19 with TRBJ1-5, with 7 bases lining up with TRBD1. The CDR3 length is 15 residues. The V gene end was trimmed by 9 bases and the J gene end by 4 bases; junction bases not matched to a gene: 12. Germline V lookup: CDR1 LNHDA, CDR2 SQIVND (reference sequence). The CDR3 sequence: CASDSRTGRNQPQHF. DNA of the CDR3: TGTGCCAGCGATTCCCGGACAGGCCGAAATCAGCCCCAGCATTTT.

The chain's CDR3 is CSISGGVGDTQYF. The DNA of the CDR3 is TGCAGCATCAGCGGGGGGGTGGGGGATACGCAGTATTTT. The V call is TRBV29-1, the J call TRBJ2-3, with 10 bases identical to TRBD2. Germline V gene lookup returns CDR1 SQVTM and CDR2 ANQGSEA. After removal of 8 bases from V and 6 bases from J, the junction contained 8 bases not matched to a gene. This CDR3 has 13 residues.

The rearrangement links TRBV30 to TRBJ2-5; 7 nucleotides match TRBD2. The trim removed 0 bases at V and 7 bases at J, leaving 14 bases unmatched. The CDR3 covers 16 residues. Per germline, CDR1 GTSNPN and CDR2 SVGIG (reference sequence). CDR3 sequence reads: CAWSVQTGGAVGTQYF. The CDR3 DNA reads as TGTGCCTGGAGTGTTCAAACGGGGGGAGCGGTAGGGACCCAGTACTTC.

This clone was counted a single time. The chain employs TRBV6-5 and TRBJ1-1; 10 nucleotides line up with TRBD1. The CDR3 has 15 residues. Germline V gene lookup returns CDR1 MNHEY and CDR2 SVGAGI. J was trimmed by 5 bases and V by 2 bases; bases with no gene match: 5. CDR3 DNA sequence: TGTGCCAGCAGTTACCAGACAGGGGGCTATACTGAAGCTTTCTTT. Amino acid sequence: CASSYQTGGYTEAFF.

The chain combines TRBV6-6 with TRBJ2-1; possibly TRBD1 for D (6 bases). Trimming pared 4 bases from V and 6 bases from J, leaving 10 bases between. The germline V gene has CDR1 MNHNY and CDR2 SVGAGI (reference sequence). This CDR3 has 13 residues. CDR3 region: CASSFRGGNEQFF. In DNA, the CDR3 is TGTGCCAGCAGTTTTCGAGGGGGCAATGAGCAGTTCTTC.

The J gene is TRBJ2-5, the V gene TRBV9; D is possibly TRBD2 (6 bases). V dropped 0 bases and J dropped 9 bases, with 24 bases sitting between them. The V gene's germline CDR1 is SGDLS and CDR2 YYNGEE. This CDR3 is 17 amino acids long. CDR3 loop: CASSVDPAGPVGAAQYF. CDR3 in DNA: TGTGCCAGCAGCGTAGATCCAGCGGGTCCGGTAGGGGCGGCCCAGTACTTC.

This clone occurred a few times. V is TRBV7-2 and J is TRBJ2-7, with 9 bases lining up with TRBD1. After removal of 5 bases from V and 6 bases from J, the junction contained 5 bases not matched to a gene. Germline V gene data show CDR1 as SGHTA and CDR2 as FQGNSA. The CDR3 runs to 13 residues. CDR3 DNA: TGTGCCAGCAGCCAGGGACAGGGTGCCGAGCAGTACTTC. Protein sequence: CASSQGQGAEQYF.

V is TRBV6-4 and J is TRBJ2-5; 8 nucleotides align to TRBD2. V lost 3 bases to trimming and J lost 5 bases; unmatched junction nucleotides: 8. The germline CDR1 and CDR2 sequences are MRHNA and SNTAGT. CDR3 length: 15 residues. The CDR3 nucleotides are TGTGCCAGCAGTGAGCGGGGGGTCCCCGGGGAGACCCAGTACTTC. This translates into CASSERGVPGETQYF.

The chain carries TRBV4-1 and TRBJ1-5; TRBD1 aligns across 8 bases. The CDR3 sequence is 15 residues long. V shed 1 base, J shed 5 bases, and the junction held 4 bases outside the gene matches. Per the germline V gene, CDR1 is MGHRA and CDR2 is YSYEKL. CDR3 sequence: CASSQGQGPDQPQHF. CDR3 DNA: TGCGCCAGCAGCCAAGGACAGGGGCCTGATCAGCCCCAGCATTTT.

The chain joins TRBV6-5 to TRBJ1-5; the match to TRBD1 covers 8 bases. The CDR3 contains 16 residues. The trim removed 0 bases at V and 3 bases at J, leaving 4 bases unmatched. CDR1 MNHEY and CDR2 SVGAGI come from the germline V gene. CDR3 sequence (DNA): TGTGCCAGCAGTTACTCCCAGGGGGCCTTCAATCAGCCCCAGCATTTT. Encoded protein: CASSYSQGAFNQPQHF.

The rearrangement links TRBV27 to TRBJ1-5, with D uncertain. V was clipped by 3 bases and J by 6 bases, with 9 bases between them. The CDR3 sequence is 13 residues long. Looked up from germline, CDR1 is MNHEY and CDR2 is SMNVEV (reference sequence). CDR3 DNA: TGTGCCAGCAGTTTCCGCCTAGGTCAGCCCCAGCATTTT. Residues: CASSFRLGQPQHF.

In this sample, this clone turned up a few times. The genes are TRBV5-6 and TRBJ2-7, with 8 bases lining up with TRBD2. V lost 5 bases to trimming and J lost 3 bases; unmatched junction nucleotides: 7. CDR3 length: 14 amino acids. CDR1 is SGHDT, CDR2 YYEEEE, per germline. Here the CDR3 reads CASSFGGASYEQYF. Written as DNA, the CDR3 is TGTGCCAGCAGTTTCGGGGGGGCAAGCTACGAGCAGTACTTC.

This clone was counted once. V is TRBV4-3 and J is TRBJ2-1; D call uncertain. Per germline, CDR1 LGHNA and CDR2 YSLEER. V lost 0 bases and J 7 bases, leaving 10 bases between the germline ends. The CDR3 extends over 14 amino acids. The CDR3 region is CASSQDRLGNEQFF. The CDR3 bases are TGCGCCAGCAGCCAAGATCGCCTCGGGAATGAGCAGTTCTTC.

This chain connects TRBV28 to TRBJ2-6; no clear D gene. The CDR3 length is 15 residues. Per the germline V gene, CDR1 is MDHEN and CDR2 is SYDVKM. Deletions cut 1 base from V and 0 bases from J, with 4 bases between. The CDR3 protein is CASSLYGSGANVLTF. For the CDR3, the DNA is TGTGCCAGCAGTTTATACGGCTCTGGGGCCAACGTCCTGACTTTC.